The rows below give T cell receptor beta chains drawn from one sample of a study of OX40 agonist ivuxolimab in advanced cancers. TCRdb keeps only in-frame clones here, not all; method: immunoSEQ multiplex PCR. The table includes roughly 61,000 clones, under 90% detected once. This material consisted of CD4+ or CD8+ T cells sorted from blood, taken in a trial of the OX40 agonist ivuxolimab. The receptor source for this set is an adult with an advanced solid tumor such as melanoma, head and neck, liver or kidney cancer. Each CDR3 is given with its conserved first and last residue. D genes are given only for firm matches. Rows give clone size only sometimes, using once, few, many, or a class for an expanded clone.

V: TRBV6-5; size: NA; D: NA; J: TRBJ2-7; CDR3: CASTKGTGSSYEQYF; DNA: TGTGCCAGCACCAAAGGCACAGGGAGCTCCTACGAGCAGTACTTC
V: TRBV7-9; size: NA; D: NA; J: TRBJ2-7; CDR3: CASSFGDSLYF; DNA: TGTGCCAGCAGCTTCGGAGACAGTTTATACTTC
V: TRBV30; size: NA; D: TRBD2; J: TRBJ2-1; CDR3: CAWSPGEGNEQFF; DNA: TGTGCCTGGAGCCCGGGGGAGGGCAATGAGCAGTTCTTC
V: TRBV6-5; size: NA; D: TRBD1; J: TRBJ1-2; CDR3: CASSSDRGQTNYGYTF; DNA: TGTGCCAGCAGTTCGGACAGGGGCCAAACCAACTATGGCTACACCTTC
V: TRBV9; size: NA; D: NA; J: TRBJ2-3; CDR3: CASSEGSTDTQYF; DNA: TGTGCCAGCAGTGAAGGGAGCACAGATACGCAGTATTTT
V: TRBV28; size: NA; D: NA; J: TRBJ1-1; CDR3: CASSYGGLVGTEAFF; DNA: TGTGCCAGCAGTTATGGAGGGCTTGTGGGGACTGAAGCTTTCTTT
V: TRBV19; size: NA; D: NA; J: TRBJ1-1; CDR3: CASSIIARFISGDEAFF; DNA: TGTGCCAGTAGTATCATAGCGAGGTTTATTTCGGGGGACGAAGCTTTCTTT
V: TRBV5-1; size: once; D: NA; J: TRBJ2-7; CDR3: CASSLPGTAGYEQYF; DNA: TGCGCCAGCAGCTTACCCGGGACCGCCGGCTACGAGCAGTACTTC
V: TRBV5-4; size: NA; D: NA; J: TRBJ2-3; CDR3: CASSTQTYSTSTDTQYF; DNA: TGTGCCAGCAGCACCCAGACTTATTCTACTAGCACAGATACGCAGTATTTT
V: TRBV6-4; size: NA; D: TRBD2; J: TRBJ2-1; CDR3: CASSVASGSPSNEQFF; DNA: TGTGCCAGCAGTGTGGCTAGCGGGAGCCCTAGCAATGAGCAGTTCTTC
V: TRBV6-5; size: NA; D: NA; J: TRBJ1-4; CDR3: CASSYEASATNEKLFF; DNA: TGTGCCAGCAGTTACGAGGCGTCCGCAACTAATGAAAAACTGTTTTTT
V: TRBV10-3; size: NA; D: NA; J: TRBJ1-5; CDR3: CAISGTASNQPQHF; DNA: TGTGCCATCAGCGGGACTGCTAGCAATCAGCCCCAGCATTTT
V: TRBV6-1; size: few; D: TRBD1; J: TRBJ1-2; CDR3: CASSLRTGGSGYTF; DNA: TGTGCCAGCAGTCTACGGACAGGGGGCAGCGGCTACACCTTC
V: TRBV28; size: NA; D: NA; J: TRBJ1-3; CDR3: CASSPRGGSGSGNTIYF; DNA: TGTGCCAGCAGCCCTCGGGGCGGGTCGGGCTCTGGAAACACCATATATTTT
V: TRBV28; size: once; D: NA; J: TRBJ2-2; CDR3: CASSVGHTGELFF; DNA: TGTGCCAGCAGTGTGGGGCACACCGGGGAGCTGTTTTTT
V: TRBV5-1; size: NA; D: TRBD2; J: TRBJ2-1; CDR3: CASSLEGGRVDEQFF; DNA: TGCGCCAGCAGCTTGGAAGGCGGGAGAGTCGATGAGCAGTTCTTC
V: TRBV5-1; size: NA; D: NA; J: TRBJ1-2; CDR3: CASSLGLSQNYGYTF; DNA: TGCGCCAGCAGCTTGGGACTAAGCCAGAACTATGGCTACACCTTC
V: TRBV18; size: NA; D: NA; J: TRBJ2-7; CDR3: CASSPAVRVGEQYF; DNA: TGTGCCAGCTCCCCGGCAGTTAGGGTCGGCGAGCAGTACTTC
V: TRBV9; size: NA; D: NA; J: TRBJ2-1; CDR3: CASSEGGSSYNEQFF; DNA: TGTGCCAGCAGCGAAGGGGGTAGCTCCTACAATGAGCAGTTCTTC
V: TRBV28; size: NA; D: TRBD1; J: TRBJ2-7; CDR3: CASSSHQGRGHDEQYF; DNA: TGTGCCAGCAGTTCCCACCAGGGCAGGGGGCACGACGAGCAGTACTTC
V: TRBV30; size: NA; D: NA; J: TRBJ1-1; CDR3: CAWSSMMNTEAFF; DNA: TGTGCCTGGAGTTCAATGATGAACACTGAAGCTTTCTTT
V: TRBV7-9; size: NA; D: NA; J: TRBJ2-7; CDR3: CASSSGRGGYEQYF; DNA: TGTGCCAGCAGCTCAGGCAGAGGGGGTTACGAGCAGTACTTC
V: TRBV5-1; size: NA; D: TRBD1; J: TRBJ2-5; CDR3: CASSQGTGGGETQYF; DNA: TGCGCCAGCAGCCAGGGGACAGGGGGTGGCGAGACCCAGTACTTC
V: TRBV5-4; size: NA; D: NA; J: TRBJ2-1; CDR3: CASSLGGQGPYNEQFF; DNA: TGTGCCAGCAGCTTGGGGGGGCAGGGTCCTTACAATGAGCAGTTCTTC
V: TRBV10-1; size: NA; D: NA; J: TRBJ2-5; CDR3: CASSESPGWETQETQYF; DNA: TGCGCCAGCAGTGAGTCTCCAGGTTGGGAGACCCAAGAGACCCAGTACTTC
V: TRBV4-1; size: NA; D: NA; J: TRBJ1-4; CDR3: CASSQDSGGLFF; DNA: TGCGCCAGCAGCCAAGACAGCGGGGGACTGTTTTTT
V: TRBV20-1; size: few; D: NA; J: TRBJ1-2; CDR3: CSARAIYGYTF; DNA: TGCAGTGCTAGAGCTATCTATGGCTACACCTTC
V: TRBV6-1; size: NA; D: NA; J: TRBJ1-5; CDR3: CASSGGRGNQPQHF; DNA: TGTGCCAGCAGCGGGGGCAGAGGCAATCAGCCCCAGCATTTT
V: TRBV5-1; size: NA; D: TRBD2; J: TRBJ2-5; CDR3: CASSSSLADQETQYF; DNA: TGCGCCAGCAGCTCGTCACTAGCGGACCAAGAGACCCAGTACTTC
V: TRBV18; size: NA; D: TRBD1; J: TRBJ1-5; CDR3: CASSPPGQGSFGQPQHF; DNA: TGTGCCAGCTCACCCCCGGGACAGGGTAGTTTCGGGCAGCCCCAGCATTTT
V: TRBV4-1; size: NA; D: NA; J: TRBJ1-2; CDR3: CASSQDYSNYGYTF; DNA: TGCGCCAGCAGCCAAGACTACAGCAACTATGGCTACACCTTC
V: TRBV6-5; size: NA; D: NA; J: TRBJ1-4; CDR3: CASSYLATNEKLFF; DNA: TGTGCCAGCAGTTACCTTGCAACTAATGAAAAACTGTTTTTT
V: TRBV21-1; size: NA; D: NA; J: TRBJ1-2; CDR3: CASSKALAKNPVDWHLLNYGYTF; DNA: TGTGCCAGCAGCAAAGCGCTTGCAAAGAACCCGGTGGACTGGCATCTGCTTAACTATGGCTACACCTTC
V: TRBV5-4; size: NA; D: NA; J: TRBJ1-2; CDR3: CASSLRSLLNGYTF; DNA: TGTGCCAGCAGCCTCAGGAGCCTATTGAATGGCTACACCTTC
V: TRBV6-6; size: once; D: TRBD1; J: TRBJ2-3; CDR3: CASSLPSGGGTDTQYF; DNA: TGTGCCAGCAGCCTACCTTCAGGGGGTGGCACAGATACGCAGTATTTT
V: TRBV27; size: few; D: NA; J: TRBJ2-7; CDR3: CASSSPRSEQYF; DNA: TGTGCCAGCAGTTCCCCGCGCAGCGAGCAGTACTTC
V: TRBV18; size: NA; D: NA; J: TRBJ2-5; CDR3: CASSPRDETQYF; DNA: TGTGCCAGCTCACCACGGGATGAGACCCAGTACTTC
V: TRBV18; size: NA; D: NA; J: TRBJ2-1; CDR3: CASSPGARIYNEQFF; DNA: TGTGCCAGCTCACCGGGGGCACGAATCTACAATGAGCAGTTCTTC
V: TRBV10-2; size: NA; D: TRBD2; J: TRBJ2-3; CDR3: CASSPFGPAGVSDTQYF; DNA: TGCGCCAGCAGCCCTTTTGGGCCAGCGGGAGTTTCAGATACGCAGTATTTT
V: TRBV7-8; size: medium-sized; D: TRBD1; J: TRBJ1-1; CDR3: CASSLGQGSTEAFF; DNA: TGTGCCAGCAGCTTAGGACAGGGGAGCACTGAAGCTTTCTTT
V: TRBV29-1; size: NA; D: NA; J: TRBJ2-3; CDR3: CSVVPGPHHLSYGLTDTQYF; DNA: TGCAGCGTAGTCCCGGGACCCCACCACCTCTCATATGGTCTCACAGATACGCAGTATTTT
V: TRBV5-4; size: NA; D: NA; J: TRBJ1-2; CDR3: CASSPGLTHGYTF; DNA: TGTGCCAGCAGCCCGGGACTGACGCATGGCTACACCTTC
V: TRBV6-1; size: NA; D: NA; J: TRBJ2-7; CDR3: CASSGYLYEQYF; DNA: TGTGCCTCATCAGGGTACCTCTACGAGCAGTACTTC
V: TRBV7-9; size: few; D: TRBD2; J: TRBJ2-1; CDR3: CASSRSGLAGDGEQFF; DNA: TGTGCCAGCAGCCGCTCGGGACTAGCGGGAGACGGTGAGCAGTTCTTC
V: TRBV11-1; size: NA; D: TRBD2; J: TRBJ2-1; CDR3: CASSPGSGRASYNEQFF; DNA: TGTGCCAGCAGCCCAGGTAGCGGGAGAGCATCCTACAATGAGCAGTTCTTC
V: TRBV7-8; size: NA; D: TRBD2; J: TRBJ2-4; CDR3: CASSSGGGAKNIQYF; DNA: TGTGCCAGCAGCTCGGGGGGAGGGGCCAAAAACATTCAGTACTTC
V: TRBV25-1; size: NA; D: NA; J: TRBJ2-7; CDR3: CASSESGNYEQYF; DNA: TGTGCCAGCAGTGAATCCGGGAATTACGAGCAGTACTTC
V: TRBV5-4; size: NA; D: NA; J: TRBJ2-5; CDR3: CASSRRDGQETQYF; DNA: TGTGCCAGCAGCCGCCGGGACGGCCAAGAGACCCAGTACTTC
V: TRBV21-1; size: NA; D: NA; J: TRBJ2-7; CDR3: CASSKVRAGALHSYEQYF; DNA: TGTGCCAGCAGCAAAGTGCGCGCGGGAGCTCTTCACTCCTACGAGCAGTACTTC
V: TRBV6-5; size: NA; D: NA; J: TRBJ1-1; CDR3: CASSYGQEGEAFF; DNA: TGTGCCAGCAGTTACGGCCAGGAGGGTGAAGCTTTCTTT
V: TRBV5-5; size: NA; D: TRBD2; J: TRBJ2-1; CDR3: CASSDRTSGYNEQFF; DNA: TGTGCCAGCAGTGATAGGACTAGCGGATACAATGAGCAGTTCTTC
V: TRBV21-1; size: NA; D: NA; J: TRBJ2-4; CDR3: CASSKGQAKNIQYF; DNA: TGTGCCAGCAGTAAGGGCCAAGCTAAAAACATTCAGTACTTC
V: TRBV28; size: NA; D: NA; J: TRBJ1-3; CDR3: CASSLFGSSGNTIYF; DNA: TGTGCCAGCAGTTTATTCGGGAGCTCTGGAAACACCATATATTTT
V: TRBV18; size: NA; D: NA; J: TRBJ2-7; CDR3: CASSPRPEQNYEQYF; DNA: TGTGCCAGCTCACCACGGCCAGAGCAAAACTACGAGCAGTACTTC
V: TRBV5-6; size: NA; D: NA; J: TRBJ1-2; CDR3: CASSLATGLPGYTF; DNA: TGTGCCAGCAGCTTGGCGACAGGCCTTCCTGGCTACACCTTC